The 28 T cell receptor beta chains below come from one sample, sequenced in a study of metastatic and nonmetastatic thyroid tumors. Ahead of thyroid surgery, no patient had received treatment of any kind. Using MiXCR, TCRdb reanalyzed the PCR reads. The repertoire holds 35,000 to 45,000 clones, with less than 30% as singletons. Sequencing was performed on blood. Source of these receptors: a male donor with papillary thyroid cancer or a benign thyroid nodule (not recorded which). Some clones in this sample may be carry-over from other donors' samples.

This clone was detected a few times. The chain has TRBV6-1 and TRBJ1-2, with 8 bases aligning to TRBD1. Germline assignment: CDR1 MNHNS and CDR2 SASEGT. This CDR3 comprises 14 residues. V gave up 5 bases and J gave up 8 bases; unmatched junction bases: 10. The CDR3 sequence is CASSCYRGEGGYTF. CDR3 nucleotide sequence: TGTGCCAGCAGTTGCTACAGGGGGGAAGGAGGCTACACCTTC.

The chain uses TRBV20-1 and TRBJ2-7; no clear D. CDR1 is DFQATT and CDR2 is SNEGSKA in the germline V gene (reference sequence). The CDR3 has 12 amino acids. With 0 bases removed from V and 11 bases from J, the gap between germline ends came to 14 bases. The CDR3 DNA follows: TGCAGTGCTAGAGATCCTAGGAAGGTTAAGTACTTC. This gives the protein CSARDPRKVKYF.

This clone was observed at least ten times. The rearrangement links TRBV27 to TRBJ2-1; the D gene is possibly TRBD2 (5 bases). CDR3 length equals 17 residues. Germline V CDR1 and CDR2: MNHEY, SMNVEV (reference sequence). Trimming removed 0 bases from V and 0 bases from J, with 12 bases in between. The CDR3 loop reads CASSLSSSARSYNEQFF. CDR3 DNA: TGTGCCAGCAGTTTATCGAGTAGCGCCCGCTCCTACAATGAGCAGTTCTTC.

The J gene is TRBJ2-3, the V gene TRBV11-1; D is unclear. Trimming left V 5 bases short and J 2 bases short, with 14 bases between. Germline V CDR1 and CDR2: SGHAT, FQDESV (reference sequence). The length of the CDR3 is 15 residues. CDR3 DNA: TGTGCCAGCAGCCCCCGTACTATCCACACAGATACGCAGTATTTT. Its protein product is CASSPRTIHTDTQYF.

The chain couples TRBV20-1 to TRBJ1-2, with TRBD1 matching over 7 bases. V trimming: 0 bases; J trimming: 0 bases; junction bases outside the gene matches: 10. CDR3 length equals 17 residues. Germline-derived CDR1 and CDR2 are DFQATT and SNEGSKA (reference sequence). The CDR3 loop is CSARDPGPTGTNYGYTF. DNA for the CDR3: TGCAGTGCTAGAGATCCCGGTCCGACAGGGACTAACTATGGCTACACCTTC.

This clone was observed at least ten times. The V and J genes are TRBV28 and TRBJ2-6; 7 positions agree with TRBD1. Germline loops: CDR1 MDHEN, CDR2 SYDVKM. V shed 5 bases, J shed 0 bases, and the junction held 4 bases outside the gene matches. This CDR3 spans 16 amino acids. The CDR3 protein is CASSRGQPSGANVLTF. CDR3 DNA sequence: TGTGCCAGCAGTAGGGGACAGCCCTCTGGGGCCAACGTCCTGACTTTC.

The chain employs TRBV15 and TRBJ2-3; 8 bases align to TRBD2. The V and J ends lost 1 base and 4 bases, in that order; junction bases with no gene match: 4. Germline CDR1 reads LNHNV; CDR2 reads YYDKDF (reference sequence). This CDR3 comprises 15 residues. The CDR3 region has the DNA TGTGCCACCAGCAGAGGAGCGGGGGCCGCAGATACGCAGTATTTT. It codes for CATSRGAGAADTQYF.

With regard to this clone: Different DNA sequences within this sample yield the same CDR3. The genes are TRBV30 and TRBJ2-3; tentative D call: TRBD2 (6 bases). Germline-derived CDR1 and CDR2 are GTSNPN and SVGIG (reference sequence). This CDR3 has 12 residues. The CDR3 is CAMGLTADTQYF. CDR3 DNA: TGTGCGATGGGACTTACGGCAGATACGCAGTATTTT. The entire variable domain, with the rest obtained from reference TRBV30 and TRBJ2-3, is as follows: SQTIHQWPATLVQPVGSPLSLECTVEGTSNPNLYWYRQAAGRGLQLLFYSVGIGQISSEVPQNLSASRPQDRQFILSSKKLLLSDSGFYLCAMGLTADTQYFGPGTRLTVL.

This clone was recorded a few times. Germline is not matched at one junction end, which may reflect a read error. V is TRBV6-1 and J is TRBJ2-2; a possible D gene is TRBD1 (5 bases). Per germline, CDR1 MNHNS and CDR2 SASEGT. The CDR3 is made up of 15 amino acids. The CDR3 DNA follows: TGTGCCATCAGGAAAGGGGTTCCGAACACCCGGGAGCTGTTTTTT. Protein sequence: CAIRKGVPNTRELFF.

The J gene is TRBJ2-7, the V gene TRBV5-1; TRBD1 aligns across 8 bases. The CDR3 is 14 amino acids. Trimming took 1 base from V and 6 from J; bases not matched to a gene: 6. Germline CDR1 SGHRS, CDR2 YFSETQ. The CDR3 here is CASSLRVRGLEQYF. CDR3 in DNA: TGCGCCAGCAGCTTGCGTGTCAGGGGGCTCGAGCAGTACTTC.

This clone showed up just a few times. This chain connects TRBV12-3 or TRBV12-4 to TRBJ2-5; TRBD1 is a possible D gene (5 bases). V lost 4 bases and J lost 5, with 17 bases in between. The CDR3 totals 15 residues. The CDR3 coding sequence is TGTGCCAGCAGTTATCATGGGGCTCTTGCTGAGACCCAGTACTTC. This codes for CASSYHGALAETQYF.

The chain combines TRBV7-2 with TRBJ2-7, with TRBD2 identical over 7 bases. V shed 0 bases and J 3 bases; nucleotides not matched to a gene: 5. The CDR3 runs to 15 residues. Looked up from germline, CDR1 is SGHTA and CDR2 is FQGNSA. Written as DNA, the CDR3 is TGTGCCAGCAGCTTAGCCCGGGACTACCTCTACGAGCAGTACTTC. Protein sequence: CASSLARDYLYEQYF.

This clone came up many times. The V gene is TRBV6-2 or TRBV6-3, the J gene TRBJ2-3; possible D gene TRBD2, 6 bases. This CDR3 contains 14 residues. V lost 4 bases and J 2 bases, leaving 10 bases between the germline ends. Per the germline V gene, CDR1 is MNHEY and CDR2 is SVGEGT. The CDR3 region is CASSFGGPTDTQYF. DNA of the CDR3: TGTGCCAGCAGTTTCGGAGGGCCCACAGATACGCAGTATTTT.

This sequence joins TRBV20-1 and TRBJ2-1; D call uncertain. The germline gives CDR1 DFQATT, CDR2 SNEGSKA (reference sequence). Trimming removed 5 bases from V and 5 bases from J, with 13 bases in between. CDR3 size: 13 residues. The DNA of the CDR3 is TGCAGTGCTCGAGCCGGACGGAACAATGAGCAGTTCTTC. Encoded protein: CSARAGRNNEQFF.

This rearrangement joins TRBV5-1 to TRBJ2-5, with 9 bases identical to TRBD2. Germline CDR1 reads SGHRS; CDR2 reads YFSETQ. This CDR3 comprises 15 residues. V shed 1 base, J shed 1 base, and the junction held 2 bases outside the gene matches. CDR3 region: CASSLLAGIQETQYF. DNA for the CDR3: TGCGCCAGCAGCTTGCTAGCGGGAATCCAAGAGACCCAGTACTTC.

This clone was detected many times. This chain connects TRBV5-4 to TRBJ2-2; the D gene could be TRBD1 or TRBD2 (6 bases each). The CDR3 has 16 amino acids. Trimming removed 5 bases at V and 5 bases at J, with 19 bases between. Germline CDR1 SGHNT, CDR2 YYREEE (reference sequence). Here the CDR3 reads CASSSGPGAGTGELFF. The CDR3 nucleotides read TGTGCCAGCAGTTCCGGGCCGGGGGCAGGTACCGGGGAGCTGTTTTTT.

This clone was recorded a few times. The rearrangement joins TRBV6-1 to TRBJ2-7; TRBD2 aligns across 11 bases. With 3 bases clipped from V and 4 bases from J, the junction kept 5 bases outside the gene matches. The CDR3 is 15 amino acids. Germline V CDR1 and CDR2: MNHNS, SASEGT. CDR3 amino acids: CASSDLAGGPYEQYF. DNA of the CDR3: TGTGCCAGCAGTGACTTAGCGGGAGGGCCTTACGAGCAGTACTTC.

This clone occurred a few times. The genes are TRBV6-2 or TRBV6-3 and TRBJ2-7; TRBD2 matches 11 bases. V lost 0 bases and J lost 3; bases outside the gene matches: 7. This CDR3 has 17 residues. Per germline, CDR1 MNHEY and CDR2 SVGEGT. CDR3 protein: CASSYSGTSGSIYEQYF. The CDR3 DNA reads TGTGCCAGCAGTTACTCAGGCACTAGCGGGAGTATCTACGAGCAGTACTTC.

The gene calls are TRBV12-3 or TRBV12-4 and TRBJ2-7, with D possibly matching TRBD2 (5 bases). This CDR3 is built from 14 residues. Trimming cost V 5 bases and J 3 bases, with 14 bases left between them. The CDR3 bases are TGTGCCAGCAGTCTAAGCGGTATCCACTACGAGCAGTACTTC. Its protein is CASSLSGIHYEQYF.

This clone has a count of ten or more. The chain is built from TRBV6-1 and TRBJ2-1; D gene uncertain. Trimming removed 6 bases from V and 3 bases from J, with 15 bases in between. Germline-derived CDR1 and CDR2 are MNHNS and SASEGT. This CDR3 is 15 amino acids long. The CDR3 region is CASSEARGFYNEQFF. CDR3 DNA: TGTGCCAGCAGCGAGGCGAGAGGTTTCTACAATGAGCAGTTCTTC.

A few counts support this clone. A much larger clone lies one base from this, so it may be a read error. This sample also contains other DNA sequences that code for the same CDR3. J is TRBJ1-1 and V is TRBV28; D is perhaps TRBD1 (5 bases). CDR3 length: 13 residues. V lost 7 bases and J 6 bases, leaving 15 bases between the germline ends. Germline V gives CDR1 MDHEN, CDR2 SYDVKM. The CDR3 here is CASTLTGTAEAFF. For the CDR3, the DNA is TGTGCCAGCACCCTAACAGGCACCGCTGAAGCTTTCTTT.

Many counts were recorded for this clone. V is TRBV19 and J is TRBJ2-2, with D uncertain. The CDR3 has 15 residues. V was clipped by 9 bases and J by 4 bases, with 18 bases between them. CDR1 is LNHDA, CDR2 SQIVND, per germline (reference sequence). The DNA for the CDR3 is TGTGCCAGCTCGCCTACTGACCGTAGCACCGGGGAGCTGTTTTTT. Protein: CASSPTDRSTGELFF.

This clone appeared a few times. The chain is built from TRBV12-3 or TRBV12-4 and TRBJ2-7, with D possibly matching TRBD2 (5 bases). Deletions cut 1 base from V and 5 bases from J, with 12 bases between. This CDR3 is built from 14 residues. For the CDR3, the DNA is TGTGCCAGCAGTTTAGGCGAGGGTTCGCACGAGCAGTACTTC. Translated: CASSLGEGSHEQYF.

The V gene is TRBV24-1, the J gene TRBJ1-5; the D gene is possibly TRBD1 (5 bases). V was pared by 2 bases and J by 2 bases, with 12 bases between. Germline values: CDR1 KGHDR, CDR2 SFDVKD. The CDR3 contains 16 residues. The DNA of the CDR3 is TGTGCCACCAGTGATTCCAGGGATTGGCGCAATCAGCCCCAGCATTTT. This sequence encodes CATSDSRDWRNQPQHF.

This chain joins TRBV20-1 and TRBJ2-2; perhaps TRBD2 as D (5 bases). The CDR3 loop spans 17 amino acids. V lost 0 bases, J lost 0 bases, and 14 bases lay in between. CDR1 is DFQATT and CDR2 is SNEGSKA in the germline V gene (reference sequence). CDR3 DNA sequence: TGCAGTGCTAGAGATTCGCGGAAGCGGACGAACACCGGGGAGCTGTTTTTT. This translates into CSARDSRKRTNTGELFF.

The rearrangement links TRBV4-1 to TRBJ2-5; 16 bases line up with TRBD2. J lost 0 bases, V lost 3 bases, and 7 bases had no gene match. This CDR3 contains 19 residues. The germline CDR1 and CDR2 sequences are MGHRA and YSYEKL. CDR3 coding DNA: TGCGCCAGCAGCCACCCGGGACTAGCGGGAGGGCCAAACCAAGAGACCCAGTACTTC. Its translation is CASSHPGLAGGPNQETQYF.

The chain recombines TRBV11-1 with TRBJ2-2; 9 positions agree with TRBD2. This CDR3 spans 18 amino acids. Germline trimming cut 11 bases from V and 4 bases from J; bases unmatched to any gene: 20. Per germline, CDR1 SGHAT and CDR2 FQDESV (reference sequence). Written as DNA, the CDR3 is TGTGCCCTAAAGGGGCTAGCGGGATCGAACCTCGGCACCGGGGAGCTGTTTTTT. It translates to CALKGLAGSNLGTGELFF.

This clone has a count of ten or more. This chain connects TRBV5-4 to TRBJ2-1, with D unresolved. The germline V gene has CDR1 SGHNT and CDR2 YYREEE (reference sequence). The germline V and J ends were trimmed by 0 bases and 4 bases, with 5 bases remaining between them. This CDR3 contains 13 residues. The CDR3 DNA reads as TGTGCCAGCAGCTTGGACCGGTACAATGAGCAGTTCTTC. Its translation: CASSLDRYNEQFF.